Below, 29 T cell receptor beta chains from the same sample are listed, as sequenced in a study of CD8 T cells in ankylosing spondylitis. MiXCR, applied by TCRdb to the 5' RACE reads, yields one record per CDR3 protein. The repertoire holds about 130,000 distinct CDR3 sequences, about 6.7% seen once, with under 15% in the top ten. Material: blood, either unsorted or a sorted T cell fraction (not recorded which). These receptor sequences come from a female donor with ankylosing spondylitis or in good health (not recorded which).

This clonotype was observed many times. This CDR3 is CASSQGTMTGGNTEAFF. The DNA of the CDR3 is TGTGCCAGCAGCCAAGGCACTATGACAGGGGGAAACACTGAAGCTTTCTTT. The V gene is TRBV4-2, the J gene TRBJ1-1, with TRBD1 identical over 9 bases. V was clipped by 1 base and J by 2 bases; unmatched bases: 8. CDR1 is LGHNA, CDR2 YNFKEQ, per germline. The CDR3 totals 17 residues.

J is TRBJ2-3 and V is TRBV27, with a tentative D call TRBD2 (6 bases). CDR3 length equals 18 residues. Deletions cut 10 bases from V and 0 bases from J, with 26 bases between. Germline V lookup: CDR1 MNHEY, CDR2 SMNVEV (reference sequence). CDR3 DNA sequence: TGTGCCACCATGACTGGGGTCGATAGTAGCGGAAGCACAGATACGCAGTATTTT. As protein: CATMTGVDSSGSTDTQYF.

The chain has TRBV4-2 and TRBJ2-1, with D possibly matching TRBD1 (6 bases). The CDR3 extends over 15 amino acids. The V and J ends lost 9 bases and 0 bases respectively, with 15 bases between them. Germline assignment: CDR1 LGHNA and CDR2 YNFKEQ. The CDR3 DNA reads TGTGCCAGGGGCCCCCGGGACACCTCCTACAATGAGCAGTTCTTC. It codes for CARGPRDTSYNEQFF.

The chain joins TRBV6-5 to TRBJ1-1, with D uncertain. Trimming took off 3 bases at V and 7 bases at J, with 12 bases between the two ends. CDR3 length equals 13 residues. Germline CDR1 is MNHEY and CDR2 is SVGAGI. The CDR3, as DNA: TGTGCCAGCAGTTATCGGAAAGTCTTTGAAGCTTTCTTT. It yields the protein CASSYRKVFEAFF.

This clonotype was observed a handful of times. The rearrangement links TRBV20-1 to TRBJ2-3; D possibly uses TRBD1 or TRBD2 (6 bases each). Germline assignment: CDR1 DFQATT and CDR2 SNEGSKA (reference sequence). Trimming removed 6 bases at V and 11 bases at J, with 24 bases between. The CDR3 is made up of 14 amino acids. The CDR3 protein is CSADPGALPGGQYF. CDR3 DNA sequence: TGCAGTGCAGATCCGGGGGCACTACCCGGGGGGCAGTATTTT.

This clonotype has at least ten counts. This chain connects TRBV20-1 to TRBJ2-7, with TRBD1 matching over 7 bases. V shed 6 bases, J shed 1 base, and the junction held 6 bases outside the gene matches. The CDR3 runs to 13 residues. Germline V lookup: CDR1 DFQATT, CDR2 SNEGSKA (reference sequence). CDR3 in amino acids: CSAFDRASYEQYF. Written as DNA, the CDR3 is TGCAGTGCATTCGACAGGGCGTCCTACGAGCAGTACTTC.

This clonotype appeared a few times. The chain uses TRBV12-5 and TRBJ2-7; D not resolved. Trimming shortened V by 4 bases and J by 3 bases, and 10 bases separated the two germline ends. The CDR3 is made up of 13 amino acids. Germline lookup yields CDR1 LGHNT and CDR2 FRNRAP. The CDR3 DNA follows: TGTGCTAGTGGTTCGGACGGAAGCTACGAGCAGTACTTC. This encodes CASGSDGSYEQYF.

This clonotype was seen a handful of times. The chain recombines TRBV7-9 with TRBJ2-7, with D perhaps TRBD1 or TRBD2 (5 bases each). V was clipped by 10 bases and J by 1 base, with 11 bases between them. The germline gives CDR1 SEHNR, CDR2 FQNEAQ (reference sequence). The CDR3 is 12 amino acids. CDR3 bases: TGTGCCACAGGGACGGCGTCCTACGAGCAGTACTTC. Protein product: CATGTASYEQYF.

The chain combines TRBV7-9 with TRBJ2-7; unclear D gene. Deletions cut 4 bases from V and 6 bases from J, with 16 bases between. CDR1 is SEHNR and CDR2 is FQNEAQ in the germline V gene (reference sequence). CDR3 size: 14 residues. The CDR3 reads CASSSLSKSFEQYF. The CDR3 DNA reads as TGTGCCAGCAGCTCGCTGTCCAAGAGTTTCGAGCAGTACTTC.

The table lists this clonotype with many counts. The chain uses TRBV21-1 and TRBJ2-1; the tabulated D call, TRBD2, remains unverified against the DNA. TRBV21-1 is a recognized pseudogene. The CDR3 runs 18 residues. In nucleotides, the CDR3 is TGTGCCAGCAGCAAAGGGACTAGCGGGGGGAAGTCCTACAATGAGCAGTTCTTC. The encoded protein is CASSKGTSGGKSYNEQFF.

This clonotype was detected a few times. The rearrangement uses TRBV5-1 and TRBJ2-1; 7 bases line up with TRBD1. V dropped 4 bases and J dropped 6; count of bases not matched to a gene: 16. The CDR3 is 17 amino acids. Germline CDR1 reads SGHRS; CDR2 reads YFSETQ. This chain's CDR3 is CASSPIPGTAGGNEQFF. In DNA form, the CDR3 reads TGCGCCAGCAGCCCGATCCCCGGGACAGCCGGTGGCAATGAGCAGTTCTTC.

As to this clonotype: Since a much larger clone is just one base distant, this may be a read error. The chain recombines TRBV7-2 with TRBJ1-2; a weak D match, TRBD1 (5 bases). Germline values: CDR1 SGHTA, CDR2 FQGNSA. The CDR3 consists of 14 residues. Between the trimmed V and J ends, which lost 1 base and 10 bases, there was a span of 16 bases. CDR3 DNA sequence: TGTGCCAGCAGCTTAGAAGGGGCATCAAATGACTACACCTTC. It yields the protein CASSLEGASNDYTF.

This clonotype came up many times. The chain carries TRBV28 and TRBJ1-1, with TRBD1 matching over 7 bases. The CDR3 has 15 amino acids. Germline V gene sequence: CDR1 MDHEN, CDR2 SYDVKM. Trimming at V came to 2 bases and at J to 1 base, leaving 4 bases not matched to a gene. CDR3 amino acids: CASSLMAGGNTEAFF. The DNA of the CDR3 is TGTGCCAGCAGTTTAATGGCAGGGGGGAACACTGAAGCTTTCTTT.

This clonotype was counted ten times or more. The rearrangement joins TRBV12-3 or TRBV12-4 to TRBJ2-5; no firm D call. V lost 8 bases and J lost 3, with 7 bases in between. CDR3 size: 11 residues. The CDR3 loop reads CASGRKETQYF. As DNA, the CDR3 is TGTGCCAGCGGTCGAAAAGAGACCCAGTACTTC.

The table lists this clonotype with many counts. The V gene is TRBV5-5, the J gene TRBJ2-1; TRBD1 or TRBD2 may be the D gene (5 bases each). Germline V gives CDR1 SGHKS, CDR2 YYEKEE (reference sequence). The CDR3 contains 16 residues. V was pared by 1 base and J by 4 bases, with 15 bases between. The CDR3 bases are TGTGCCAGCAGCTTGAAAATGGGGCTAGCATACAATGAGCAGTTCTTC. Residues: CASSLKMGLAYNEQFF.

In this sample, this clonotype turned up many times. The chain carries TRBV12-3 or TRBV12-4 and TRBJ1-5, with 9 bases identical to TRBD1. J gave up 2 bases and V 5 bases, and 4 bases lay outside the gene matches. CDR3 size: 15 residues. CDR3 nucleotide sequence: TGTGCCAGCAGTAATACAGGGGGCGGCAATCAGCCCCAGCATTTT. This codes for CASSNTGGGNQPQHF.

The CDR3 is CASSLGEGEQFF. In nucleotides, the CDR3 is TGTGCCAGCAGCTTGGGGGAGGGTGAGCAGTTCTTC. The rearrangement joins TRBV7-3 to TRBJ2-1; 7 bases are shared with TRBD2. The CDR3 loop spans 12 amino acids. The germline CDR1 and CDR2 sequences are SGHTA and FQGTGA. The J segment lost 9 bases and the V segment lost 3 bases, leaving 2 bases of the junction unmatched.

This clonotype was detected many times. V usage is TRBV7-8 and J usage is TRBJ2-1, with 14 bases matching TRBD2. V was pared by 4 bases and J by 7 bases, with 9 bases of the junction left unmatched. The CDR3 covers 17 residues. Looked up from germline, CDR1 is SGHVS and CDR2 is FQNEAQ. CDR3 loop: CASSSNPGLAGANEQFF. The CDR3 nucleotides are TGTGCCAGCAGCTCCAACCCGGGACTAGCGGGGGCAAATGAGCAGTTCTTC.

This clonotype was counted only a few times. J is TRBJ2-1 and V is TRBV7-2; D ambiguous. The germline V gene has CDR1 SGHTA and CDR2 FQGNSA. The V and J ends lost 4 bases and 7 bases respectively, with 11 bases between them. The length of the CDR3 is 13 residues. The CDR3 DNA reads TGTGCCAGCAGCTCGGCCTTAAGTAATGAGCAGTTCTTC. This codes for CASSSALSNEQFF.

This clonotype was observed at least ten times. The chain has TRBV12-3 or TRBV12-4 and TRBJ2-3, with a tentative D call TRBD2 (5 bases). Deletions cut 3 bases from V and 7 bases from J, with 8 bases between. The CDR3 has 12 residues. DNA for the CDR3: TGTGCCAGCAGTTTTGAGGGTAATACGCAGTATTTT. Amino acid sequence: CASSFEGNTQYF.

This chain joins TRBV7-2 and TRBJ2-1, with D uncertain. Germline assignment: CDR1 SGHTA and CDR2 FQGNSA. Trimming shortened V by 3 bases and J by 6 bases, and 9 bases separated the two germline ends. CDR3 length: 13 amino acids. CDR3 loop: CASSFRVSNEQFF. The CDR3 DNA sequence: TGTGCCAGCAGCTTTAGAGTATCCAATGAGCAGTTCTTC.

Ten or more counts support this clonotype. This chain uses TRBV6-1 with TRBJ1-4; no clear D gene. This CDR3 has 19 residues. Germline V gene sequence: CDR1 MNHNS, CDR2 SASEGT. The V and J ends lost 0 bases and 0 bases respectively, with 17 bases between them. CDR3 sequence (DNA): TGTGCCAGCAGTGAAGCAATCGGCGTCGAAGTTGCAACTAATGAAAAACTGTTTTTT. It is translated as CASSEAIGVEVATNEKLFF.

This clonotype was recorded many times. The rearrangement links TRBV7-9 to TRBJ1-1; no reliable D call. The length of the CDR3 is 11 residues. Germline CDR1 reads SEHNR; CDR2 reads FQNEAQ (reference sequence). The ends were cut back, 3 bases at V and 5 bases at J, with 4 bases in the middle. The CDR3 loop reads CASSFRTEAFF. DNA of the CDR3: TGTGCCAGCAGCTTCAGGACTGAAGCTTTCTTT.

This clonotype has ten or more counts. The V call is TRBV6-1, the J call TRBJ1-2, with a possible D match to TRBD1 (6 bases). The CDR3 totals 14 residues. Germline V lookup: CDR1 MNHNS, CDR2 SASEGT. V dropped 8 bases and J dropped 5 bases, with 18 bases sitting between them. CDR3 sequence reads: CASGGGRVEYGYTF. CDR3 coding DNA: TGTGCCAGCGGAGGGGGACGAGTCGAGTATGGCTACACCTTC.

As DNA, the CDR3 is TGCGCCAGCAGCCAACAACATGCAAGCGGTGGACTAGCGCAAAACACAGATACGCAGTATTTT. Translation gives CASSQQHASGGLAQNTDTQYF. The rearrangement joins TRBV4-1 to TRBJ2-3; 9 positions agree with TRBD2. Germline-derived CDR1 and CDR2 are MGHRA and YSYEKL. The CDR3 totals 21 residues. The V and J ends lost 2 bases and 2 bases, in that order; junction bases with no gene match: 20.

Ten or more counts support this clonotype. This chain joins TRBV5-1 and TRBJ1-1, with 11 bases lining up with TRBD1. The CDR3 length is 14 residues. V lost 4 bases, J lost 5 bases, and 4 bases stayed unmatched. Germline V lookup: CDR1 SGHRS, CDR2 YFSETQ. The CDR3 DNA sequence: TGCGCCAGCAGCCCGGGACAGGGGGGGACTGAAGCTTTCTTT. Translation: CASSPGQGGTEAFF.

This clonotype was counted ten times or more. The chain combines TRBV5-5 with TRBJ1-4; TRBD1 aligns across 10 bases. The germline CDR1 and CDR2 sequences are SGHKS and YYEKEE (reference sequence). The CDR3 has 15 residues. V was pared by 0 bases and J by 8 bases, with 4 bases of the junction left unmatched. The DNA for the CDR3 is TGTGCCAGCAGCTTGGGACAGGGGGCCCACGAAAAACTGTTTTTT. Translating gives CASSLGQGAHEKLFF.

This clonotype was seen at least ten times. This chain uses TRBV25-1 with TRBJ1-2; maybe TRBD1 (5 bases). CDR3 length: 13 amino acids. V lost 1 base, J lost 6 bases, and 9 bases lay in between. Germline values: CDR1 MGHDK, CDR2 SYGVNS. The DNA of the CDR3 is TGTGCCAGCAGTGAATTTGGGGGTAATGGCTACACCTTC. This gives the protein CASSEFGGNGYTF.

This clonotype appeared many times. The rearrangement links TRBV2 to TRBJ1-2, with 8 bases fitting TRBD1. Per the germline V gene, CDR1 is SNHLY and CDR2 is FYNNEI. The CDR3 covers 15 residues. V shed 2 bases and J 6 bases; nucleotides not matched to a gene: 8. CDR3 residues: CASSELGQGANGYTF. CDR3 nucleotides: TGTGCCAGCAGTGAACTAGGCCAGGGGGCCAATGGCTACACCTTC.